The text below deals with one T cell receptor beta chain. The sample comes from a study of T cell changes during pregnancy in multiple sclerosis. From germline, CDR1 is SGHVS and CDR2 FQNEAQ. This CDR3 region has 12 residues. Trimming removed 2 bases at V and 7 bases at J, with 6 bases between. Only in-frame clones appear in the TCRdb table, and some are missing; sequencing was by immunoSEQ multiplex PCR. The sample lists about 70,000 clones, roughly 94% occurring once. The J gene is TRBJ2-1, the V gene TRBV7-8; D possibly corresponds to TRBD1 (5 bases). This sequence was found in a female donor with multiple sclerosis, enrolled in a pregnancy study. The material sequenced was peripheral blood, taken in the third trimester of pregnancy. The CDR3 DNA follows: TGTGCCAGCAGCTTAAGGGGAAATGAGCAGTTCTTC. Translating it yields CASSLRGNEQFF.